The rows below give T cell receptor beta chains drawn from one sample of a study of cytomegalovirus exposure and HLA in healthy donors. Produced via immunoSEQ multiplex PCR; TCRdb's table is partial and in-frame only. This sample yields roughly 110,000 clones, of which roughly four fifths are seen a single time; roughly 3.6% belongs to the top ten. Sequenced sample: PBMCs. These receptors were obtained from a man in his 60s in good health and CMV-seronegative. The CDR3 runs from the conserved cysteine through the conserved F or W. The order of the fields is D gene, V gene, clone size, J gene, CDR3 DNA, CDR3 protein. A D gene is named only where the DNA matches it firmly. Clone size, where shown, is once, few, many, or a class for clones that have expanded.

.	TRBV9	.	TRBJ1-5	TGTGCCAGCAGCGTACTAGATAGCAATCAGCCCCAGCATTTT	CASSVLDSNQPQHF
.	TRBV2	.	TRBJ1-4	TGTGCCAGCGAGCCGTTGACAGGCGAAAAACTGTTTTTT	CASEPLTGEKLFF
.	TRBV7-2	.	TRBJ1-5	TGTGCCAGCAGCTTGACCGGGAGGGGGAATCAGCCCCAGCATTTT	CASSLTGRGNQPQHF
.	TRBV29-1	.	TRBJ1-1	TGCAGCGTCCGGGGGGCATGGGGCACTGAAGCTTTCTTT	CSVRGAWGTEAFF
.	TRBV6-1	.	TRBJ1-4	TGTGCCAGCACCCACGGGGGGGGGCACGAAAAACTGTTTTTT	CASTHGGGHEKLFF
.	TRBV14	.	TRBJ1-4	TGTGCCAGCAGCCAAGCACAGGGAAGTGGGGCAACTAATGAAAAACTGTTTTTT	CASSQAQGSGATNEKLFF
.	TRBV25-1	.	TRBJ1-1	TGTGCCAGCAAAACCGGGACATTAAACACTGAAGCTTTCTTT	CASKTGTLNTEAFF
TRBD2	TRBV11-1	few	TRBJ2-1	TGTGCCAGCAGCTTAGCGCGGTTAGCGGGGGGGAATGAGCAGTTCTTC	CASSLARLAGGNEQFF
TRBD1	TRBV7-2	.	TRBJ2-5	TGTGCCAGCAGCTCTCCCACCACAGGGGTTCAACGGGCCCAGTACTTC	CASSSPTTGVQRAQYF
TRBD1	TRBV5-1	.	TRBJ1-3	TGCGCCAGCAGCTTGACCGGACAGGCTGGAAACACCATATATTTT	CASSLTGQAGNTIYF
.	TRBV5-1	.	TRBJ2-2	TGCGCCAGCAGCTTGGCCCGCACGGCCGGGGAGCTGTTTTTT	CASSLARTAGELFF
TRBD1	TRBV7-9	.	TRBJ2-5	TGTGCCAGCAGCTTAGTATGGGACAGGGGGAGTGGGGAGCAGTACTTC	CASSLVWDRGSGEQYF
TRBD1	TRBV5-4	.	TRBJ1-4	TGTGCCAGCACCTCGGGACAGGGAAATGAAAAACTGTTTTTT	CASTSGQGNEKLFF
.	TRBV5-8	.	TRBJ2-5	TGTGCCAGCAGCGAAGGGACACATCAAGAGACCCAGTACTTC	CASSEGTHQETQYF
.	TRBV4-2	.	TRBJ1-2	TGTGCCAGCAGCCAGGGGTTAGGCCAGGGGAGGGGTGGCTACACCTTC	CASSQGLGQGRGGYTF
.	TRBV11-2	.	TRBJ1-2	TGTGCCAGCAGCACCTTACAATTCCGCTATGGCTACACCTTC	CASSTLQFRYGYTF
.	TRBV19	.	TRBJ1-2	TGTGCCAGTAGTAGCCAGGGCGGAATATATGGCTACACCTTC	CASSSQGGIYGYTF
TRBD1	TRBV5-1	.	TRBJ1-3	TGCGCCAGCAGCCCCGGGACAGGGGGCTATTCTGGAAACACCATATATTTT	CASSPGTGGYSGNTIYF
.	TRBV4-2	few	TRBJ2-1	TGTGCCAGCGGCCTAGCCTCTATAGACAATGAGCAGTTCTTC	CASGLASIDNEQFF
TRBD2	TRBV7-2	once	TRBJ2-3	TGTGCCAGCCGCAGTGGGCGGGGGGTTCGAGGAGATACGCAGTATTTT	CASRSGRGVRGDTQYF
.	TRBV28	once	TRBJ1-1	TGTGCCAGCACCCCTCCGGCAGGGAGGACTGAAGCTTTCTTT	CASTPPAGRTEAFF
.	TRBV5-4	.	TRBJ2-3	TGTGCCAGCAGCTTGAAAAGCATCACAGATACGCAGTATTTT	CASSLKSITDTQYF
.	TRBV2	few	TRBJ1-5	TGTGCCAGCAGTGGAGCAGCTATTAGCAATCAGCCCCAGCATTTT	CASSGAAISNQPQHF
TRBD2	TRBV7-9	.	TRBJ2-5	TGTGCCAGCAACCGCCTAGCGGGGAGCCAAGAGACCCAGTACTTC	CASNRLAGSQETQYF
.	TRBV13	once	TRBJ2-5	TGTGCCAGCAGCCCTCGGGGTTTCAAAGAGACCCAGTACTTC	CASSPRGFKETQYF
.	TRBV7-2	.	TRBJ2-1	TGTGCCAGCAGCTTAGCTGCGGGACAGACCTACAATGAGCAGTTCTTC	CASSLAAGQTYNEQFF
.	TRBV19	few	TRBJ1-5	TGTGCCAGTAGTATCCGAGGGGGGGGGAATCAGCCCCAGCATTTT	CASSIRGGGNQPQHF
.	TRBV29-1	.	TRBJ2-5	TGCAGCGTTCCACACTCAGGGGTACGAGAGACCCAGTACTTC	CSVPHSGVRETQYF
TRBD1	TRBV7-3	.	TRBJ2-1	TGTGCCAGCAGCTTCTCGGGACAGGGTTCGTACAATGAGCAGTTCTTC	CASSFSGQGSYNEQFF
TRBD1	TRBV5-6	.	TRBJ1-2	TGTGCCAGCACCCCCCGCCGGGACAGGGGCATCTATGGCTACACCTTC	CASTPRRDRGIYGYTF
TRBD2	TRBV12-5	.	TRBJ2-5	TGTGCTAGTGGTTTGGTACCTGACGGACTAGCGGGGGGGGAGACCCAGTACTTC	CASGLVPDGLAGGETQYF
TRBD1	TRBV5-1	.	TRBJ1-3	TGCGCCAGCAGCTTGACAGGGGGCTTCATATATTTT	CASSLTGGFIYF
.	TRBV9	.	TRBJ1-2	TGTGCCAGCAGAGTATTGGGGGGGCAGGGTGGCTACACCTTC	CASRVLGGQGGYTF
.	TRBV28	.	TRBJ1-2	TGTGCCAGCAGTTTAGACACTTACTATGGCTACACCTTC	CASSLDTYYGYTF
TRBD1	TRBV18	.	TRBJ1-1	TGTGCCAGCTCACAGGGACAGTGGACTGAAGCTTTCTTT	CASSQGQWTEAFF